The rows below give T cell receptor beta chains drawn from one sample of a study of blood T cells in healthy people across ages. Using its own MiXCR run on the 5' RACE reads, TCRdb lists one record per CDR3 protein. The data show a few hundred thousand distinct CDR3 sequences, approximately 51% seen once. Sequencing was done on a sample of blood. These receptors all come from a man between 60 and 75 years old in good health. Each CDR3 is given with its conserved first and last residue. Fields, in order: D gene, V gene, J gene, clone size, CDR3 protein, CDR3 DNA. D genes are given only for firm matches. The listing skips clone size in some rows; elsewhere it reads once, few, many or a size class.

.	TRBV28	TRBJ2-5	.	CASTVIGNEQYF	TGTGCCAGCACAGTAATAGGCAATGAGCAGTACTTC
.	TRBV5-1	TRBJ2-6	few	CASSLAGDGANVLTF	TGCGCCAGCAGCTTGGCTGGGGACGGGGCCAACGTCCTGACTTTC
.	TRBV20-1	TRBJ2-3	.	CSATLLDSGRTDTQYF	TGCAGTGCCACATTGCTCGACTCAGGGCGGACAGATACGCAGTATTTT
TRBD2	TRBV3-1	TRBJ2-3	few	CASSLSGTSGRDTQYF	TGTGCCAGCAGCCTCTCGGGAACTAGCGGTCGGGATACGCAGTATTTT
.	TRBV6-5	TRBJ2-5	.	CASSAWNGETQYF	TGTGCCAGCAGTGCCTGGAATGGGGAGACCCAGTACTTC
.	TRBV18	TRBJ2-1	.	CASSPPPGLRGSSGYEQFF	TGTGCCAGCTCACCACCTCCGGGACTGAGGGGCAGTTCGGGATACGAGCAGTTCTTC
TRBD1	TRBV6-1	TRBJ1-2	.	CASRARGIYGYTF	TGTGCCAGCAGGGCCAGGGGGATCTATGGCTACACCTTC
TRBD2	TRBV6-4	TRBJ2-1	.	CASSEIAGAPGEQFF	TGTGCCAGCAGTGAGATAGCGGGGGCCCCAGGGGAGCAGTTCTTC
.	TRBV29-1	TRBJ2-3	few	CSVLGQGLSTDTQYF	TGCAGCGTTCTTGGCCAGGGTCTTAGCACAGATACGCAGTATTTT
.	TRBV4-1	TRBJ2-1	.	CASSFDRVGSYNEQFF	TGCGCCAGCAGCTTCGACCGAGTAGGGTCCTACAATGAGCAGTTCTTC
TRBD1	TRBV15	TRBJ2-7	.	CATSREGWTGNYEQYF	TGTGCCACCAGCAGAGAGGGCTGGACAGGGAACTACGAGCAGTACTTC
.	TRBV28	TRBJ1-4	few	CASRPTGFQEKLFF	TGTGCCAGCAGGCCAACAGGGTTTCAAGAAAAACTGTTTTTT
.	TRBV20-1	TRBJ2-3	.	CSADWTGRDTQYF	TGCAGTGCGGACTGGACTGGGCGAGATACGCAGTATTTT
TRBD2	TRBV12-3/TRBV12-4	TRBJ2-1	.	CASSLGAAGGDNEQFF	TGTGCCAGCAGTTTAGGGGCAGCGGGGGGGGACAATGAGCAGTTCTTC
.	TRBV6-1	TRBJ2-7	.	CASSEGRGEQYF	TGTGCCAGCAGTGAAGGGAGAGGCGAGCAGTACTTC
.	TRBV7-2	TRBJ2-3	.	CASSLAPIGSRWADTQYF	TGTGCCAGCAGCTTAGCGCCGATAGGTTCTAGATGGGCAGATACGCAGTATTTT
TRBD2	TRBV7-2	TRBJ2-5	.	CASSLAGTSAYNEQYF	TGTGCCAGCAGCTTAGCCGGGACTAGCGCTTACAATGAGCAGTACTTC
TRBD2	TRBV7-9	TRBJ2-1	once	CASSLAGRAGNEQFF	TGTGCCAGCAGCTTAGCGGGGAGGGCCGGCAATGAGCAGTTCTTC
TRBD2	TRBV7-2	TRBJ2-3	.	CASSFLPSGGSTDTQYF	TGTGCCAGCAGCTTCCTCCCTAGCGGGGGTAGCACAGATACGCAGTATTTT
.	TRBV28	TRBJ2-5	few	CATVEGMEETQYF	TGTGCCACCGTAGAAGGGATGGAAGAGACCCAGTACTTC
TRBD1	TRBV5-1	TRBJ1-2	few	CASSLGQGEVYGYTF	TGCGCCAGCAGCTTGGGACAGGGGGAGGTCTATGGCTACACCTTC
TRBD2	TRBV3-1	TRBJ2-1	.	CASSQLAGAMGEQFF	TGTGCCAGCAGCCAGCTAGCGGGGGCCATGGGGGAGCAGTTCTTC
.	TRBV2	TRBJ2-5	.	CASRGLPGETQYF	TGTGCCAGCAGGGGACTCCCTGGGGAGACCCAGTACTTC
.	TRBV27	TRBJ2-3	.	CASSLASRGDTQYF	TGTGCCAGCAGTTTAGCGTCAAGGGGAGATACGCAGTATTTT
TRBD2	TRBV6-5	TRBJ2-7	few	CASTLGVFGGGEQYF	TGTGCCAGCACTTTAGGGGTATTCGGGGGGGGCGAGCAGTACTTC
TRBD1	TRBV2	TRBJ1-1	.	CASSATGSNTEAFF	TGTGCCAGCAGCGCGACAGGGTCGAACACTGAAGCTTTCTTT
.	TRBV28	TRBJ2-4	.	CASSTRLTRDIQYF	TGTGCCAGCAGTACCAGACTAACCAGAGACATTCAGTACTTC
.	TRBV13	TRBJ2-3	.	CASTLGGPGTQYF	TGTGCCAGCACCCTAGGGGGTCCAGGTACGCAGTATTTT
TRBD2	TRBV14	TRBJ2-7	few	CASSQERVLAGDGEQYF	TGTGCCAGCAGCCAAGAACGGGTACTAGCGGGAGATGGAGAGCAGTACTTC
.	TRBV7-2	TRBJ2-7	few	CASSSWGYEQYF	TGTGCCAGCAGCTCGTGGGGATACGAGCAGTACTTC
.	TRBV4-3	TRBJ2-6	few	CASSQESTAGANVLTF	TGCGCCAGCAGCCAAGAATCGACAGCTGGGGCCAACGTCCTGACTTTC
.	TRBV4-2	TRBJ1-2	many	CASSQEAGGYTF	TGTGCCAGCAGCCAAGAAGCGGGTGGCTACACCTTC
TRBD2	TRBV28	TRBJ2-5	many	CASSILAGDIQETQYF	TGTGCCAGCAGTATTCTAGCGGGAGATATCCAAGAGACCCAGTACTTC
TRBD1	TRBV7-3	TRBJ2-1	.	CASSLTGGDDEQFF	TGTGCCAGCAGCTTGACAGGGGGGGACGATGAGCAGTTCTTC
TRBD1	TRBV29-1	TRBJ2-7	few	CSVGWGQGYEQYF	TGCAGCGTTGGTTGGGGACAGGGCTACGAGCAGTACTTC
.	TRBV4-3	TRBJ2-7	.	CASSLGLLVSYEQYF	TGCGCCAGCAGCCTGGGCCTCCTAGTGAGCTACGAGCAGTACTTC
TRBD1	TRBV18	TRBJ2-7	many	CASSPGQGFSYEQYF	TGTGCCAGCTCACCCGGACAGGGATTCTCCTACGAGCAGTACTTC
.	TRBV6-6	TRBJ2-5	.	CASSYLRGRDGQETQYF	TGTGCCAGCAGTTACCTTAGGGGGAGGGACGGGCAAGAGACCCAGTACTTC
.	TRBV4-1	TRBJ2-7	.	CASSQEDFYEQYF	TGCGCCAGCAGCCAAGAAGATTTCTACGAGCAGTACTTC
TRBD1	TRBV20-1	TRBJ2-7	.	CSATNMGTGNYEQYF	TGCAGTGCTACAAACATGGGGACAGGCAACTACGAGCAGTACTTC
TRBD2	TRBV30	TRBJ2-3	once	CAWSGLARGDTQYF	TGTGCCTGGAGTGGACTAGCGAGGGGAGATACGCAGTATTTT
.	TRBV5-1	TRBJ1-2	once	CASSLDGQFYGYTF	TGCGCCAGCAGCTTGGATGGCCAGTTCTATGGCTACACCTTC
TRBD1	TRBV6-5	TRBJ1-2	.	CASSYGQGVSGYTF	TGTGCCAGCAGTTACGGACAGGGGGTTTCTGGCTACACCTTC